Listed below are T cell receptor beta chains from one sample, sequenced in a study of early T cells in non-severe SARS-CoV-2 infection. TCRdb reprocessed the 5' RACE reads via MiXCR and lists one record per CDR3 protein. The repertoire holds about 98,000 distinct CDR3 sequences, with over 10% as singletons. The specimen sequenced was whole blood. All receptors derive from an adult who was a healthcare worker with PCR-confirmed SARS-CoV-2 infection or an uninfected control (not recorded which). Both conserved end residues are part of each CDR3. Fields, in order: J gene, V gene, clone size, D gene, CDR3 protein, CDR3 DNA. The D gene is left open where the match is weak. The size entry is marked missing in some rows and otherwise reads once, few, many or a size class.

J: TRBJ2-7
V: TRBV11-2
size: many
D: TRBD2
CDR3: CASSSHSGTNYEQYF
DNA: TGTGCCAGCAGCTCCCATTCCGGGACTAACTACGAGCAGTACTTC

J: TRBJ1-1
V: TRBV7-2
size: .
D: .
CDR3: CASSLKILNTEAFF
DNA: TGTGCCAGCAGCTTAAAGATTTTAAACACTGAAGCTTTCTTT

J: TRBJ2-6
V: TRBV6-2/TRBV6-3
size: .
D: .
CDR3: CASSSAGANVLTF
DNA: TGTGCCAGCAGTTCGGCTGGGGCCAACGTCCTGACTTTC

J: TRBJ2-7
V: TRBV25-1
size: many
D: .
CDR3: CASSDLHPREQYF
DNA: TGTGCCAGCAGTGATCTCCATCCCCGGGAGCAGTACTTC

J: TRBJ2-2
V: TRBV15
size: many
D: .
CDR3: CATSTPNTGELFF
DNA: TGTGCCACCAGCACTCCTAACACCGGGGAGCTGTTTTTT

J: TRBJ2-7
V: TRBV2
size: few
D: .
CDR3: CASRGSSYEQYF
DNA: TGTGCCAGTCGGGGGAGCTCCTACGAGCAGTACTTC

J: TRBJ2-2
V: TRBV2
size: .
D: TRBD2
CDR3: CASSGYLAGKGELFF
DNA: TGTGCCAGCAGTGGTTACCTAGCGGGAAAGGGGGAGCTGTTTTTT

J: TRBJ2-3
V: TRBV7-6
size: many
D: .
CDR3: CASSLQDTQYF
DNA: TGTGCCAGCAGCTTACAAGATACGCAGTATTTT

J: TRBJ2-1
V: TRBV5-1
size: .
D: .
CDR3: CASSPTSGRSNEQFF
DNA: TGCGCCAGCAGCCCGACGAGCGGGCGGTCCAATGAGCAGTTCTTC

J: TRBJ1-1
V: TRBV7-2
size: few
D: .
CDR3: CASSVREYGTEAFF
DNA: TGTGCCAGCAGCGTCAGGGAATATGGCACTGAAGCTTTCTTT

J: TRBJ1-1
V: TRBV20-1
size: .
D: .
CDR3: CSAAPSVWEGTEAFF
DNA: TGCAGTGCAGCCCCCTCCGTGTGGGAGGGGACTGAAGCTTTCTTT

J: TRBJ2-3
V: TRBV5-4
size: .
D: .
CDR3: CASSLEDSTDTQYF
DNA: TGTGCCAGCAGCCTAGAGGACAGCACAGATACGCAGTATTTT

J: TRBJ2-1
V: TRBV27
size: few
D: .
CDR3: CASTEMGSQNSHEQFF
DNA: TGTGCCAGCACCGAAATGGGTAGCCAAAATTCGCATGAGCAGTTCTTC

J: TRBJ2-1
V: TRBV2
size: few
D: TRBD2
CDR3: CASSAAGGRLEQFF
DNA: TGTGCCAGCAGTGCTGCGGGAGGGCGCCTTGAGCAGTTCTTC

J: TRBJ1-2
V: TRBV30
size: .
D: .
CDR3: CAWSTGNYGYTF
DNA: TGTGCCTGGAGTACCGGGAACTATGGCTACACCTTC

J: TRBJ2-1
V: TRBV29-1
size: few
D: TRBD2
CDR3: CSVTTSGSSYNEQFF
DNA: TGCAGCGTGACCACTAGCGGGAGTTCCTACAATGAGCAGTTCTTC

J: TRBJ2-7
V: TRBV30
size: many
D: TRBD2
CDR3: CAWSATSGSEQYF
DNA: TGTGCCTGGAGCGCGACTAGCGGGAGTGAGCAGTACTTC

J: TRBJ2-3
V: TRBV7-2
size: few
D: .
CDR3: CASSLVRRDIDTQYF
DNA: TGTGCCAGCAGCTTAGTTAGGCGGGATATAGATACGCAGTATTTT

J: TRBJ2-5
V: TRBV28
size: .
D: TRBD2
CDR3: CASETSSGSLQETQYF
DNA: TGTGCCAGCGAGACGTCAAGCGGGAGTCTCCAAGAGACCCAGTACTTC

J: TRBJ1-4
V: TRBV5-6
size: few
D: .
CDR3: CASRPKGGSMAATNEKLFF
DNA: TGTGCCAGCAGACCCAAAGGGGGAAGTATGGCGGCAACTAATGAAAAACTGTTTTTT

J: TRBJ2-5
V: TRBV11-2
size: .
D: TRBD2
CDR3: CASSTTSGRGGETQYF
DNA: TGTGCCAGCAGCACAACTAGCGGGAGAGGCGGGGAGACCCAGTACTTC

J: TRBJ2-4
V: TRBV12-2
size: few
D: .
CDR3: CASRLGGPTRTGNIQYF
DNA: TGTGCAAGTCGCTTAGGGGGACCCACCCGGACAGGGAACATTCAGTACTTC

J: TRBJ2-1
V: TRBV4-1
size: few
D: .
CDR3: CASSHGRGLLLGEQFF
DNA: TGCGCCAGCAGCCACGGGAGAGGTTTGTTGCTTGGTGAGCAGTTCTTC

J: TRBJ1-2
V: TRBV18
size: once
D: TRBD1
CDR3: CASSPTGENGYTF
DNA: TGTGCCAGCTCACCGACAGGGGAAAATGGCTACACCTTC

J: TRBJ2-7
V: TRBV20-1
size: few
D: .
CDR3: CSAKSGHKDEQYF
DNA: TGCAGTGCTAAAAGCGGGCATAAGGACGAGCAGTACTTC

J: TRBJ1-2
V: TRBV7-2
size: .
D: .
CDR3: CASSLAYGYTF
DNA: TGTGCCAGCAGCTTAGCATACGGCTACACCTTC

J: TRBJ2-3
V: TRBV28
size: many
D: .
CDR3: CASSFRDSTDTQYF
DNA: TGTGCCAGCAGTTTCCGCGACTCTACAGATACGCAGTATTTT

J: TRBJ1-6
V: TRBV20-1
size: many
D: .
CDR3: CSALPRMDSPLHF
DNA: TGCAGTGCTTTACCCCGGATGGATTCACCCCTCCACTTT

J: TRBJ2-3
V: TRBV21-1
size: .
D: .
CDR3: CASSSGEEAASTDTQYF
DNA: TGTGCCAGCAGCTCAGGGGAGGAAGCGGCTAGCACAGATACGCAGTATTTT

J: TRBJ2-7
V: TRBV4-1
size: many
D: .
CDR3: CASSQLLGPYEQYF
DNA: TGCGCCAGCAGCCAGCTACTAGGGCCCTACGAGCAGTACTTC

J: TRBJ2-3
V: TRBV6-5
size: .
D: .
CDR3: CASAGWGGTDTQYF
DNA: TGTGCCAGCGCTGGGTGGGGTGGCACAGATACGCAGTATTTT

J: TRBJ2-1
V: TRBV7-8
size: many
D: .
CDR3: CASSLLGTSSYNEQFF
DNA: TGTGCCAGCAGCTTATTAGGGACGAGCTCCTACAATGAGCAGTTCTTC

J: TRBJ2-7
V: TRBV7-9
size: many
D: .
CDR3: CASSLGEYEQYF
DNA: TGTGCCAGCAGCTTAGGAGAATACGAGCAGTACTTC

J: TRBJ2-7
V: TRBV3-1
size: many
D: .
CDR3: CASSRFQGYYEQYF
DNA: TGTGCCAGCAGCCGGTTTCAGGGATATTACGAGCAGTACTTC

J: TRBJ2-3
V: TRBV19
size: many
D: .
CDR3: CASSIGVRETTDTQYF
DNA: TGTGCCAGTAGTATCGGGGTACGGGAAACCACAGATACGCAGTATTTT

J: TRBJ2-4
V: TRBV5-6
size: few
D: .
CDR3: CASSLAALQVKNIQYF
DNA: TGTGCCAGCAGCTTGGCCGCCCTGCAGGTCAAAAACATTCAGTACTTC

J: TRBJ2-1
V: TRBV20-1
size: .
D: .
CDR3: CSGWRPSNNEQFF
DNA: TGCAGCGGCTGGCGTCCCTCGAACAATGAGCAGTTCTTC

J: TRBJ1-5
V: TRBV6-2/TRBV6-3
size: many
D: .
CDR3: CASSSWGGQPQHF
DNA: TGTGCCAGCAGTTCATGGGGGGGTCAGCCCCAGCATTTT

J: TRBJ2-7
V: TRBV27
size: many
D: TRBD2
CDR3: CASSLGGSPYEQYF
DNA: TGTGCCAGCAGTTTGGGGGGGTCACCCTACGAGCAGTACTTC

J: TRBJ2-1
V: TRBV20-1
size: many
D: TRBD2
CDR3: CSARRTSGSPEVNEQFF
DNA: TGCAGTGCTAGAAGGACTAGCGGGAGTCCCGAGGTCAATGAGCAGTTCTTC

J: TRBJ2-3
V: TRBV5-1
size: .
D: TRBD1
CDR3: CASSPPGQGIDTQYF
DNA: TGCGCCAGCAGCCCACCGGGACAGGGGATAGATACGCAGTATTTT

J: TRBJ1-2
V: TRBV27
size: few
D: .
CDR3: CASRDDGYTF
DNA: TGTGCCAGCAGAGACGATGGCTACACCTTC

J: TRBJ1-5
V: TRBV12-3/TRBV12-4
size: many
D: .
CDR3: CASSLGGQNSNQPQHF
DNA: TGTGCCAGCAGTTTAGGAGGTCAAAATAGCAATCAGCCCCAGCATTTT

J: TRBJ2-7
V: TRBV2
size: .
D: TRBD2
CDR3: CASKDQLAGPYEQYF
DNA: TGTGCCAGCAAGGATCAACTAGCGGGGCCCTACGAGCAGTACTTC

J: TRBJ1-1
V: TRBV6-6
size: few
D: .
CDR3: CASRFPSATEAFF
DNA: TGTGCCAGCAGATTTCCGTCAGCTACTGAAGCTTTCTTT

J: TRBJ2-3
V: TRBV4-1
size: few
D: TRBD2
CDR3: CASSHATSGTADTQYF
DNA: TGCGCCAGCAGCCATGCCACTAGCGGGACGGCAGATACGCAGTATTTT

J: TRBJ2-7
V: TRBV7-9
size: many
D: TRBD1
CDR3: CASATLNRGRGEQYF
DNA: TGTGCCAGCGCCACCCTAAACAGGGGCCGGGGTGAGCAGTACTTC

J: TRBJ2-7
V: TRBV4-1
size: many
D: .
CDR3: CASSRNPVLGATSYEQYF
DNA: TGCGCCAGCAGCCGCAATCCCGTCCTAGGGGCCACGTCCTACGAGCAGTACTTC

J: TRBJ2-1
V: TRBV7-6
size: few
D: TRBD2
CDR3: CASSWVAGCNEQFF
DNA: TGTGCCAGCAGCTGGGTAGCGGGGTGCAATGAGCAGTTCTTC

J: TRBJ2-1
V: TRBV29-1
size: few
D: .
CDR3: CSVEDIEGRWEQFF
DNA: TGCAGCGTTGAAGACATCGAGGGGCGCTGGGAGCAGTTCTTC

J: TRBJ2-1
V: TRBV27
size: .
D: TRBD2
CDR3: CASTRTGLAAYNEQFF
DNA: TGTGCCAGCACAAGAACGGGACTAGCGGCATACAATGAGCAGTTCTTC